Listed here is a single T cell receptor beta chain. Germline is not matched at one junction end, which may reflect a read error. This record comes from a study of CD8 T cells in Susac syndrome. Study information: Each patient with Susac syndrome, at the time of blood draw, was therapy-naive, on corticosteroids, or on intravenous immunoglobulin alone.

The study sequenced TCR beta in blood CD8+ and CD4+ T cells. The TEMRA cells underwent FACS enrichment, while the CD8+ and CD4+ T cells underwent negative isolation. Reverse transcription used 0.5 to 1 ug RNA and random hexamers. The amplification used immunoSEQ multiplex PCR on TCR beta CDR3; it spanned 54 Vbeta and 13 Jbeta. MiXCR was run by TCRdb on the immunoSEQ multiplex PCR reads, yielding one entry per CDR3 protein. The sample carries 200,000 to 300,000 distinct CDR3 sequences, about 96% recorded once. Per germline, CDR1 SNHLY and CDR2 FYNNEI. The CDR3 contains 12 residues. The V gene is TRBV2, the J gene TRBJ1-4; no firm D call. What was sequenced was CD4+ T cells from PBMCs. The TCR sequence derives from a human donor with Susac syndrome. CDR3 loop: CASGGDNGKLFF. CDR3 bases: TGTGCCAGCGGCGGGGATAATGGAAAACTGTTTTTT. Full variable domain (outside the CDR3, taken from reference TRBV2 and TRBJ1-4): EPEVTQTPSHQVTQMGQEVILRCVPISNHLYFYWYRQILGQKVEFLVSFYNNEISEKSEIFDDQFSVERPDGSNFTLKIRSTKLEDSAMYFCASGGDNGKLFFGSGTQLSVL.